This T cell receptor beta chain was profiled in a study of beta chain features in type 1 diabetes (dated by TCRdb to about 2018). Regarding the research as a whole: No differences in mean age, gender distribution, total cell number or subset yield were found between patients and healthy donors. A total of roughly 99 million sorted cells were examined across all samples, and the number of cells per subset was strongly correlated with RNA yield. In the study, recently diagnosed type 1 diabetes patients and matched healthy donors were compared on the TCRB repertoires of their sorted circulating CD4+ T cell subsets. Regulatory and stem cell-like memory subsets were isolated from only 8 patients and about 8 healthy donors, whereas naive and central memory subsets came from all 30 or so donors.

A word on this clone: Its antigen remains undetermined. No base quality information exists; no much larger clone differs at one position.

What the authors observed across the whole study: Type 1 diabetes patients showed a moderate but significant shortening of TCRB CDR3 length in all four CD4+ subsets. Naive, central memory and regulatory TCRB repertoires appeared more similar among patients than among healthy donors. PCR might favor shorter templates, but patient and control samples were amplified and corrected together, so any skew would affect both groups equally. Because cDNA rather than genomic DNA was sequenced, highly expressing activated cells could have been over-represented, although no difference in activation and CD3 levels was found between groups. Fewer insertions and more nucleotide deletions at VDJ recombination sites were observed in patients with type 1 diabetes, implying thymic rearrangement abnormalities. Only small numbers of individuals were included in the HLA sub-analyses, which left unresolved whether HLA type had any influence on TCRB rearrangement.

The CDR3 goes from the cysteine to the phenylalanine over 11 residues. Of all the DNA, just the CDR3 is kept, 33 bases in frame from base 1. The germline V gene (reference sequence) supplies CDR1 DFQATT and CDR2 SNEGSKA. V lost 8 bases and J lost 4 bases; the stretch between them is 11 bases long. A single peripheral blood draw of approximately 120 mL on average was collected from each donor into heparinised tubes. Naive, central memory, regulatory and stem cell-like memory CD4+ T cells were sorted on a BD FACSAria II using a panel including CD45RO, CCR7, CD25, CD127, CD95 and CD27. Every sorted population had a purity above 95%. PBMCs were isolated immediately by Lymphoprep density gradient centrifugation and stained directly without culture. Samples were stained and sorted in pairs, with one healthy donor and one patient per experiment, so that batch effects were minimized. All of the isolated RNA was reverse transcribed with the High Capacity cDNA Reverse Transcription Kit, so expressed TCRB transcripts were sequenced. Deep immunoSEQ sequencing was performed on naive, central memory and regulatory T cell samples, with an average of roughly 3.6 million total reads per sample. Sorted cells were lysed in RLT buffer and RNA was extracted with DNase-treated RNeasy Micro or Mini kits, depending on cell number. Each cell subset was processed on its own to prevent cross-contamination, while patient and healthy donor samples were processed together. The immunoSEQ multiplex PCR was used to amplify TCRB sequences from cDNA, generating 87-bp fragments that spanned the CDR3 region. The amplicons were sequenced using the Illumina HiSeq platform. Per the authors' processing: PCR bias was computationally corrected using synthetic template baselines, reads within Hamming distance 2 were collapsed, and singletons that could not be merged were discarded. Reads were aligned against IMGT so that V, D and J genes, CDR3 length and insertions or deletions at six rearrangement sites could be assigned. Within each subset, clonotype counts were normalized to sorted cell number, after which true diversity and Gini coefficients were computed with the tcR R package. The overlap coefficient, calculated on TCRB nucleotide sequences, was used to quantify repertoire sharing. As a proxy for the pre-selection repertoire, out-of-frame TCRB sequences from naive cells were analyzed. The immuneACCESS repertoire file appears here via TCRdb, limited to in-frame rearrangements. These files lack a portion of the clones; in checked studies, under half of the deficit traces to unresolved V genes, and the cause of the others is not known. V, J and clone size were drawn from that table, and D and trimming were deduced from the DNA. For this sample the table gives a few hundred thousand clones, of which around 25% were detected only once. 0.012% of the sample is taken by the ten largest.

The chain couples TRBV20-1 to TRBJ1-2; no D gene can be assigned with confidence. This TCR was recovered from a woman between 25 and 40 years old with type 1 diabetes. Sequencing was performed on naive CD4+ T cells from blood. The sample's cell subset or site label, in plain terms: true naive CD4+ T cells. In nucleotides, the sequence is TGCAGTAGCCTCGCGGGCTATGGCTACACCTTC. Its protein product is CSSLAGYGYTF.